This TCR beta chain was obtained from a study of blood T cell repertoires in COVID-19. Study context: Resolution of symptoms, clearance, or two negative PCRs was present in recovered Cohort 3 donors.

In the study's own analysis: From reference gene primer amplification, estimates of nucleated cell counts were derived. Here immunoSEQ multiplex PCR was the method, and the copy in TCRdb shows in-frame clones only, minus some. From that table come the V and J calls and clone size; the DNA was used to work out D and trimming. This table holds over 250,000 clones, around nine tenths found once. Across over 20 US areas, participants ranged in age from about 18 to 90 years. This sequence was found in a woman aged 55 to 70 in a cohort exposed to, infected with or recovered from COVID-19 (not recorded which). The sequenced sample was PBMCs or T cells enriched from blood (not recorded which).

The CDR3 here is CASSTPGQGENEKLFF. DNA for the CDR3: TGTGCCAGTAGTACCCCGGGACAGGGGGAAAATGAAAAACTGTTTTTT. J is TRBJ1-4 and V is TRBV19, with 11 bases aligning to TRBD1. CDR3 length equals 16 residues. Germline assignment: CDR1 LNHDA and CDR2 SQIVND (reference sequence). Unmatched junction bases numbered 6, after V lost 4 bases and J lost 5 bases.